This T cell receptor beta chain was retrieved from a study of regulatory T cells in long-lasting Graves disease (dated by TCRdb to the early 2020s). For the wider study: Persistent Graves' disease meant more than 5 years of antithyroid drug treatment with TSH receptor autoantibodies that stayed positive. The study was registered as a clinical trial and conducted in China. Antithyroid drugs had been taken for 8.5 to 12 years on average by persistent Graves' disease patients in the clinical cohort. Persistent Graves' disease patients were compared with newly diagnosed Graves' disease patients by peripheral blood TCR sequencing and RNA sequencing. A total of some 33 samples were covered by TCR sequencing, comprising some 13 persistent and about 20 newly diagnosed Graves' disease patients. General study outcomes and caveats: TRBV28, TRBJ1-2 and TRBJ2-5 were preferentially used in persistent disease, while TRBV20-1 and TRBJ2-1 were favored in newly diagnosed disease. Compared with newly diagnosed patients, patients with persistent Graves' disease had lower TCR Shannon entropy and fewer highly expanded clones, which suggests clonal expansion. Sequencing and analysis were limited to the TCR beta chain. The small sample size was acknowledged by the authors as a limitation that may reduce accuracy. Persistent patients shared more public clonotypes among themselves (around 2,700) than newly diagnosed patients did (about 900). Peripheral blood alone was examined, since thyroid tissue, which constituted the primary lesion, could not be accessed.

The intended sense of this specimen's time point label: persistent/refractory GD, antithyroid drugs over 5 years with positive TRAb. For both TCR sequencing and RNA sequencing, RNA was extracted from PBMCs using TRIzol. Graves' disease was diagnosed according to American Thyroid Association guidelines. Recruitment of patients was carried out at an endocrinology department in Xi'an, China. Each patient gave 9 to 10 milliliters of peripheral blood, collected in an EDTA anticoagulant tube. Ficoll Paque Plus density gradient separation was used to isolate PBMCs, and no further T cell sorting was performed. An Agilent 2100 Bioanalyzer and agarose gel were used to assess RNA quality, and a NanoDrop 2000 was used to measure RNA concentration. At the junction V is shortened by 2 bases and J by 4 bases, with 14 bases in between. The germline V gene supplies CDR1 MNHNS and CDR2 SASEGT. The CDR3 runs 15 amino acids, cysteine and phenylalanine included. Only the CDR3 DNA is retained, 45 bases long and in frame from the first base.

The sample holds many counts of this clonotype. The target of this receptor is not known. Per-base quality was not reported, and no clone a single base away is much larger than it. Receptor amplification or capture employed multiplex PCR. The reads were generated on an Illumina HiSeq 4000. iRepertoire HTBI primers and Arm-PCR amplification of CDR3 regions were used to construct TCR beta libraries. Gel purification was performed on PCR products prior to sequencing. From the authors' description of their analysis: Gene usage analysis of CDR3 amino acid clonotypes used the 62 TRBV and 11 to 15 TRBJ segments found across samples. COPE and FqMerger were used to merge filtered high-quality paired reads into contigs. BLAST was used to align contigs to IMGT TRBV, TRBD and TRBJ reference genes, with CDR3 defined following IMGT. Clonotypes above 0.1% frequency were classified as highly expanded clones. Shannon entropy was used to measure repertoire diversity, and the Gini coefficient was used to measure V-J evenness. A clonotype was considered public if more than one individual shared it. TCRdb trimmed public reads at Q25 via fastp, called clones via MiXCR and kept in-frame beta chains. Each CDR3 protein gets just one entry, which takes the most common genes and DNA from the rows behind it. TCRdb, not the original authors, processed these V and J calls. The sample has about 310,000 distinct CDR3 sequences on record, roughly 21% of them singletons. In total, the top ten clones hold about 56% of the sample.

The chain is encoded by TRBV6-1 joined to TRBJ1-2; a tentative D match to TRBD1 spans 6 bases. The input for sequencing was peripheral blood mononuclear cells (PBMCs), taken when the disease was refractory, from a patient treated with antithyroid drugs. The receptor was derived from a female donor with Graves disease. The nucleotides are TGTGCCAGCAGTGAACTCGGGGGCGCCGGCTATGGCTACACCTTC. Translated, it gives CASSELGGAGYGYTF.